Below, 11 T cell receptor beta chains from the same sample are listed, as sequenced in a study of T cells in localized non-small cell lung cancer. Profiling relied on immunoSEQ multiplex PCR, and the TCRdb table lists in-frame clones only, not all of them. The sample lists 13,000 or so clones, 84% occurring once. The material sequenced was peripheral blood, taken before any cancer treatment. The source is a male donor at least 60 years old with stage I squamous cell lung carcinoma.

The rearrangement links TRBV2 to TRBJ2-4; D is perhaps TRBD1 or TRBD2 (7 bases each). CDR1 and CDR2 (germline): SNHLY, FYNNEI. CDR3 size: 18 residues. V dropped 2 bases and J dropped 1 base, with 18 bases sitting between them. The CDR3 protein is CASSELAPRGGAKNIQYF. In DNA, the CDR3 is TGTGCCAGCAGTGAACTTGCCCCCAGGGGGGGCGCCAAAAACATTCAGTACTTC.

This chain connects TRBV28 to TRBJ2-7; 8 bases agree with TRBD1. Germline V CDR1 and CDR2: MDHEN, SYDVKM. Unmatched junction bases numbered 6, after V lost 4 bases and J lost 4 bases. This CDR3 has 14 residues. This CDR3 reads CASSSGGSRYEQYF. CDR3 nucleotide sequence: TGTGCCAGCAGTTCAGGGGGCTCGAGGTACGAGCAGTACTTC.

The CDR3 region is CAWSVKAVSGNTIYF. The CDR3 region has the DNA TGTGCCTGGAGTGTAAAGGCAGTCTCTGGAAACACCATATATTTT. J is TRBJ1-3 and V is TRBV30; D ambiguous. CDR1 and CDR2 from the germline V gene are GTSNPN and SVGIG (reference sequence). CDR3 length: 15 amino acids. Trimming shortened V by 0 bases and J by 0 bases, and 9 bases separated the two germline ends.

This chain uses TRBV15 with TRBJ1-5, with TRBD1 matching 7 bases. Germline CDR1 reads LNHNV; CDR2 reads YYDKDF (reference sequence). J gave up 4 bases and V 1 base, and 1 base lay outside the gene matches. The CDR3 runs 14 residues. CDR3 in DNA: TGTGCCACCAGCAGAGGGGGACAGAATCAGCCCCAGCATTTT. Amino acids: CATSRGGQNQPQHF.

This chain's CDR3 is CASSSPRTELQETQYF. As DNA, the CDR3 is TGTGCCAGCAGCTCGCCTCGGACGGAGCTCCAAGAGACCCAGTACTTC. The rearrangement uses TRBV7-8 and TRBJ2-5; no clear D gene. Germline V gene sequence: CDR1 SGHVS, CDR2 FQNEAQ. The CDR3 runs 16 residues. V was cut by 4 bases and J by 1 base, with 16 bases left in between.

In its sample, this clone was seen a few times. The genes are TRBV5-1 and TRBJ1-2; 7 bases map to TRBD1. Trimming took 0 bases from V and 5 from J; bases not matched to a gene: 1. This CDR3 contains 13 residues. CDR1 and CDR2 from the germline V gene are SGHRS and YFSETQ. The CDR3 nucleotides are TGCGCCAGCAGCTTGGAGACAGGGTATGGCTACACCTTC. Translation: CASSLETGYGYTF.

The chain is built from TRBV5-1 and TRBJ2-3; D perhaps matches TRBD2 (5 bases). This CDR3 is 15 amino acids long. Germline CDR1 is SGHRS and CDR2 is YFSETQ. Trimming took 4 bases from V and 1 from J, leaving 13 bases between them. This CDR3 is CASSQEDWGTDTQYF. CDR3 nucleotides: TGCGCCAGCAGCCAGGAGGATTGGGGCACAGATACGCAGTATTTT.

This sequence joins TRBV29-1 and TRBJ2-3, with 12 bases matching TRBD2. This CDR3 region has 15 residues. The germline V gene has CDR1 SQVTM and CDR2 ANQGSEA. Trimming removed 6 bases from V and 5 bases from J; junction bases left unmatched: 9. This CDR3 is CSVDGLAGSGDTQYF. The CDR3, as DNA: TGCAGCGTAGACGGACTAGCGGGATCTGGAGATACGCAGTATTTT.

The chain joins TRBV7-2 to TRBJ1-4; 12 nucleotides align to TRBD1. The CDR3 loop spans 17 amino acids. Germline V gives CDR1 SGHTA, CDR2 FQGNSA. V lost 6 bases to trimming and J lost 4 bases; unmatched junction nucleotides: 9. CDR3 sequence (DNA): TGTGCCAGCAGTCTCGGGACAGGGGGCTCCAATAATGAAAAACTGTTTTTT. Its translation: CASSLGTGGSNNEKLFF.

V is TRBV7-8 and J is TRBJ1-1, with D unclear. The V end was cut by 3 bases, the J end by 10 bases, with 6 bases between. Germline V gene sequence: CDR1 SGHVS, CDR2 FQNEAQ. The CDR3 runs to 10 residues. CDR3 nucleotides: TGTGCCAGCAGCTTTAAAGGAGCTTTCTTT. The encoded protein is CASSFKGAFF.

The chain combines TRBV27 with TRBJ1-2, with D possibly TRBD1 on 6 matching bases. This CDR3 is built from 15 residues. Germline V gene data show CDR1 as MNHEY and CDR2 as SMNVEV (reference sequence). V shed 0 bases and J shed 3 bases, with 11 bases lying between them. The CDR3 region is CASSLSETGYYGYTF. In nucleotides, the CDR3 is TGTGCCAGCAGTTTATCGGAAACAGGGTACTATGGCTACACCTTC.